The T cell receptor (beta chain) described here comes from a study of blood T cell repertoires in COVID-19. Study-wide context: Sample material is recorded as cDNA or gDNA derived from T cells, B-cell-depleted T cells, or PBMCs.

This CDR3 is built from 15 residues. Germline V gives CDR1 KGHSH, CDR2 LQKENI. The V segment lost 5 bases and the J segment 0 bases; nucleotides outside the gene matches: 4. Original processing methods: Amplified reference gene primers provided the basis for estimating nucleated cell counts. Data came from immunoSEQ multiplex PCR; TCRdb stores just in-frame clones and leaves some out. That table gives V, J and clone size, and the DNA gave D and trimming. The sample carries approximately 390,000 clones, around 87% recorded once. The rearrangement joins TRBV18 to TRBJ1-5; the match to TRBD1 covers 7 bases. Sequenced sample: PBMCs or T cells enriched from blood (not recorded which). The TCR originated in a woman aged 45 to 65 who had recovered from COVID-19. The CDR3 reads CASSSGGISNQPQHF. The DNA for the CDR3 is TGTGCCAGCTCATCAGGGGGGATTAGCAATCAGCCCCAGCATTTT.